Below, 3 T cell receptor beta chains from the same sample are listed, as sequenced in a study of cytotoxic CD8 clonotypes in ibrutinib-treated CLL. Only in-frame clones appear in the TCRdb table, and some are missing; sequencing was by immunoSEQ multiplex PCR. Found here are approximately 330,000 clones, about 80% of them singletons; the top ten hold 5% to 7%. The material sequenced was PBMCs, taken before ibrutinib treatment. These receptors all come from a human donor with chronic lymphocytic leukemia.

V usage is TRBV4-1 and J usage is TRBJ2-4, with D unresolved. The CDR3 is 16 residues long. Trimming cost V 1 base and J 0 bases, with 10 bases left between them. Germline assignment: CDR1 MGHRA and CDR2 YSYEKL. The CDR3 DNA follows: TGCGCCAGCAGCCAAGTATTGCTGGGAGCCAAAAACATTCAGTACTTC. It codes for CASSQVLLGAKNIQYF.

J is TRBJ1-2 and V is TRBV29-1, with 7 bases fitting TRBD1. The germline gives CDR1 SQVTM, CDR2 ANQGSEA. The CDR3 is 13 residues long. The ends lost 3 bases at V and 5 bases at J; junction bases unmatched: 6. This CDR3 is CSVDNRGGYGYTF. Here the CDR3 DNA reads TGCAGCGTTGACAACAGGGGAGGTTATGGCTACACCTTC.

V and J are TRBV9 and TRBJ2-1; 12 positions match TRBD2. Germline values: CDR1 SGDLS, CDR2 YYNGEE. The CDR3 loop spans 15 amino acids. Trimming at V came to 7 bases and at J to 7 bases, leaving 9 bases not matched to a gene. CDR3 in amino acids: CASGASGRAENEQFF. The CDR3 DNA follows: TGTGCCAGCGGAGCTAGCGGGAGGGCCGAAAATGAGCAGTTCTTC.